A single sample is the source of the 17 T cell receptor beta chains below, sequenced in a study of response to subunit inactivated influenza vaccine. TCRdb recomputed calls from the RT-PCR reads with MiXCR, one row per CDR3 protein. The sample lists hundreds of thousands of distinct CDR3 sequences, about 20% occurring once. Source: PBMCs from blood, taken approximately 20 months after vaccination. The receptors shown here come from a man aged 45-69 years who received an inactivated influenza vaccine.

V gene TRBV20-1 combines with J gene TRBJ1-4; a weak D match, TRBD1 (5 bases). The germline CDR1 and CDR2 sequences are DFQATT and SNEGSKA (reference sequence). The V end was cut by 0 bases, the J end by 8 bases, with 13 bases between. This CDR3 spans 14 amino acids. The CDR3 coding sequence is TGCAGTGCTAGAGATCCCAGGGCAGGCGAAAAACTGTTTTTT. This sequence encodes CSARDPRAGEKLFF.

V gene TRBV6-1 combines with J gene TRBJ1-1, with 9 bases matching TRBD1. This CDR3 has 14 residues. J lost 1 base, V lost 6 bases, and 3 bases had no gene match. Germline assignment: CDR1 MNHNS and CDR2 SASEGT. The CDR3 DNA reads TGTGCCAGCAGGACAGGGGGTAGGAACACTGAAGCTTTCTTT. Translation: CASRTGGRNTEAFF.

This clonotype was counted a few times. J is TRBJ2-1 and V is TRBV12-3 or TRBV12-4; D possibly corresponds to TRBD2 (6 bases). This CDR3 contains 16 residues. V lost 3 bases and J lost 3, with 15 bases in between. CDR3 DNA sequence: TGTGCCAGCAGTTTGCTTTGGGGGGATCTCTACAATGAGCAGTTCTTC. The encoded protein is CASSLLWGDLYNEQFF.

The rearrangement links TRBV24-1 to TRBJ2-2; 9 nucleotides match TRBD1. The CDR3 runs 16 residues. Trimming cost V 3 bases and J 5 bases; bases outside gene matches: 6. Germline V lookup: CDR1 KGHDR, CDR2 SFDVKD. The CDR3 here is CATSDLGTGRTGELFF. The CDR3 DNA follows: TGTGCCACCAGTGATCTGGGGACAGGGAGGACCGGGGAGCTGTTTTTT.

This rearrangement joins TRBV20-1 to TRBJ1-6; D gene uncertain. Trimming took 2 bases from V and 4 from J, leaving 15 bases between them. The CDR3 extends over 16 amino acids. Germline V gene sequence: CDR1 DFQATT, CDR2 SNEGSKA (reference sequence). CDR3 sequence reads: CSARQTITAYNSPLHF. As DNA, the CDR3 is TGCAGTGCTAGACAAACGATAACAGCGTATAATTCACCCCTCCACTTT.

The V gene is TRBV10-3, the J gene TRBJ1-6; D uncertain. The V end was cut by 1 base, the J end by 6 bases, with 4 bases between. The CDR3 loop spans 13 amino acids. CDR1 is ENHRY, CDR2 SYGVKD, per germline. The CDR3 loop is CAISEWGNSPLHF. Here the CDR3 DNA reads TGTGCCATCAGTGAGTGGGGTAATTCACCCCTCCACTTT.

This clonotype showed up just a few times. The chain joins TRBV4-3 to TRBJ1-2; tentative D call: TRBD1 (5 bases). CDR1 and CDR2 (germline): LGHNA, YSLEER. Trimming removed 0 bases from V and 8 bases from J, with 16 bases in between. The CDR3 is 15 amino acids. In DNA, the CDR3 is TGCGCCAGCAGCCAAGATTGGGCGGGGCAGCAAGGCTACACCTTC. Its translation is CASSQDWAGQQGYTF.

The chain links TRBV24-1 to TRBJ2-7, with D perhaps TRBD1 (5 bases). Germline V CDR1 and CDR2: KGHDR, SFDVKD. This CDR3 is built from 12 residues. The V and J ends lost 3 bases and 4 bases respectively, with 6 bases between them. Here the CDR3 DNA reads TGTGCCACCAGTGATGGGGCTTACGAGCAGTACTTC. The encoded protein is CATSDGAYEQYF.

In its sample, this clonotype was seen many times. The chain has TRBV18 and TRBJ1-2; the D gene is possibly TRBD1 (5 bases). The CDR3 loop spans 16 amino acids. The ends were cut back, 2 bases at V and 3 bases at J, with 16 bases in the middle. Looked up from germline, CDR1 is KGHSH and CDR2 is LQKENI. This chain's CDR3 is CASSPGGRLADYGYTF. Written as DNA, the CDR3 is TGTGCCAGCTCACCAGGGGGAAGGCTGGCGGACTATGGCTACACCTTC. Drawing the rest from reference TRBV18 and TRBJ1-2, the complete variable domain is NAGVMQNPRHLVRRRGQEARLRCSPMKGHSHVYWYRQLPEEGLKFMVYLQKENIIDESGMPKERFSAEFPKEGPSILRIQQVVRGDSAAYFCASSPGGRLADYGYTFGSGTRLTVV.

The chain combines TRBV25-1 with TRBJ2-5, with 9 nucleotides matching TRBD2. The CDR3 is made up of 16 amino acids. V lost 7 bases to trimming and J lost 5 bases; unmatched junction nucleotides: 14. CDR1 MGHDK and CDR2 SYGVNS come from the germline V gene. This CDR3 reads CASTQGTSSWLETQYF. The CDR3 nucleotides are TGTGCCAGCACTCAAGGGACTAGCAGTTGGCTCGAGACCCAGTACTTC.

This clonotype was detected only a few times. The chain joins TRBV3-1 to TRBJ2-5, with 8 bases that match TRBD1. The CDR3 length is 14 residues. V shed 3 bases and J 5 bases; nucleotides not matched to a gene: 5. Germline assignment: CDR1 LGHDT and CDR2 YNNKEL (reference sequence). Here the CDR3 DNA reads TGTGCCAGCAGCCACAGGGGGCGCGAGGAGACCCAGTACTTC. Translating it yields CASSHRGREETQYF.

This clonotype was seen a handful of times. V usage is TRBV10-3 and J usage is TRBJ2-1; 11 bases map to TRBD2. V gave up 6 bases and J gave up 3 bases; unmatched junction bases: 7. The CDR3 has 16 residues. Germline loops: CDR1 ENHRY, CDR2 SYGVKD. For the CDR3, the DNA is TGTGCCATCAGGAGAGAGACTAGCGGGGACTACAATGAGCAGTTCTTC. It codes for CAIRRETSGDYNEQFF.

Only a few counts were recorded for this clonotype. As DNA, the CDR3 is TGCAGCGCCAGGGTAGACATTCAGTACTTC. Translating gives CSARVDIQYF. The rearrangement uses TRBV29-1 and TRBJ2-4; tentative D call: TRBD1 (5 bases). Germline assignment: CDR1 SQVTM and CDR2 ANQGSEA. Deletions cut 7 bases from V and 8 bases from J, with 9 bases between. The CDR3 spans 10 residues.

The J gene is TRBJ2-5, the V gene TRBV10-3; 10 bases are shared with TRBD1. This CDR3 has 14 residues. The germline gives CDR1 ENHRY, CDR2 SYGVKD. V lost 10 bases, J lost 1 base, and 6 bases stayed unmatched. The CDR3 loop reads CATGRQGAQETQYF. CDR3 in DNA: TGTGCCACCGGACGACAGGGGGCCCAAGAGACCCAGTACTTC.

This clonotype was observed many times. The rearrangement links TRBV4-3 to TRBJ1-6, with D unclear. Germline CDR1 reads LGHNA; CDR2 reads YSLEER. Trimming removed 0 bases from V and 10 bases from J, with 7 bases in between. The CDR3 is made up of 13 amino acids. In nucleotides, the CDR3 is TGCGCCAGCAGCCAAGAGGAATACTCACCCCTCCACTTT. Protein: CASSQEEYSPLHF.

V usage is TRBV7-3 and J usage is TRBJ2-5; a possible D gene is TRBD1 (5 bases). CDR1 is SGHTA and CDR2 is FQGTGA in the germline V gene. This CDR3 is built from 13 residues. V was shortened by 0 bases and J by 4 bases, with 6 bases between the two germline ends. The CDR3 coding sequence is TGTGCCAGCAGCTTAACAGGGGTAGAGACCCAGTACTTC. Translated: CASSLTGVETQYF.

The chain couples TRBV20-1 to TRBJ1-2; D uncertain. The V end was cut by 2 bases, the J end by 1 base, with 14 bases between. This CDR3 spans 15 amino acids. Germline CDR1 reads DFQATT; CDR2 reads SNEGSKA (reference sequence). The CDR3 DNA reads TGCAGTGCTAGACCCCCGGGGATTCTTAACTATGGCTACACCTTC. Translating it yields CSARPPGILNYGYTF.